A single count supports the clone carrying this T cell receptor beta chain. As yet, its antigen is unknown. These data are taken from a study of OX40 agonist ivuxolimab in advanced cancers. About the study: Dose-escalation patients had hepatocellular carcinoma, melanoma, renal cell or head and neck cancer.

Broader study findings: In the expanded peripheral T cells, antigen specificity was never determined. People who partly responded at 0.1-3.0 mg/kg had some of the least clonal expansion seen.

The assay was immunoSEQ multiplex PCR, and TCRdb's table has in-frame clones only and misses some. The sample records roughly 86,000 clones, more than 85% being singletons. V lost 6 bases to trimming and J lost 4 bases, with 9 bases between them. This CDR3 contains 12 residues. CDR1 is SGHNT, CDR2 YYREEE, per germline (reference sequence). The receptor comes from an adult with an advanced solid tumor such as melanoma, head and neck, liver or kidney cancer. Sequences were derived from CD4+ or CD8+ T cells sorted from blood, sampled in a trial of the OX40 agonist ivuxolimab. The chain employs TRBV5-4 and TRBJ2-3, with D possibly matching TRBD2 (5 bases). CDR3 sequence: CASTREADTQYF. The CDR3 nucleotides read TGTGCCAGCACGAGGGAAGCAGATACGCAGTATTTT.